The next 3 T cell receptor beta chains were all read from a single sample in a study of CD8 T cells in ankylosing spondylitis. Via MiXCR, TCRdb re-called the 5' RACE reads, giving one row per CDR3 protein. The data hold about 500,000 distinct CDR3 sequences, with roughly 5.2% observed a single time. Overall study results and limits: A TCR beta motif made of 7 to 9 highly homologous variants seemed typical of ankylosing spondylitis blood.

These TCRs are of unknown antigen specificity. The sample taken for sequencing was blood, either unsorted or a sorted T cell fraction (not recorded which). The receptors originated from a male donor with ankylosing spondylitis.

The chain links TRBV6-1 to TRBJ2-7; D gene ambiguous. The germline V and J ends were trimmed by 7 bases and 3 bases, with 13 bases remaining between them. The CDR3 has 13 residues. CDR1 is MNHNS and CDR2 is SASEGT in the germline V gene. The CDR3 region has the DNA TGTGCCAGCAATCGGACCCACCGCTACGAGCAGTACTTC. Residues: CASNRTHRYEQYF.

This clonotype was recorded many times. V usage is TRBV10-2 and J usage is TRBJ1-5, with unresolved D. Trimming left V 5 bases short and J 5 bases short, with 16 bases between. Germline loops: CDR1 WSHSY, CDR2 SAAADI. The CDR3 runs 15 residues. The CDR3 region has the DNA TGCGCCAGCAGTCTCGGGTCCAGTTATTATCAGCCCCAGCATTTT. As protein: CASSLGSSYYQPQHF.

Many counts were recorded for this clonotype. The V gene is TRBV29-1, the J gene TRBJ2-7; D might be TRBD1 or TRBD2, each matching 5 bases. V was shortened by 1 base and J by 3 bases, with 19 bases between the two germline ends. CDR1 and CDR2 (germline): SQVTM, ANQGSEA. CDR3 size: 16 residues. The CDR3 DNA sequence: TGCAGCGTTGAAGCGTATGACGGGACGGTGGGCTACGAGCAGTACTTC. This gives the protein CSVEAYDGTVGYEQYF.